What follows are 9 T cell receptor beta chains derived from one specimen sequenced in a study of shared clonotypes between healthy human individuals. Profiled with immunoSEQ multiplex PCR; TCRdb holds only in-frame clones, not every one. Among hundreds of thousands of clones listed, roughly 70% were seen once. Sample: memory CD4+ T cells sorted from blood. Subset reported: CD45RA-negative fraction. The source of these receptors is a woman aged 30 to 39 in good health.

The V and J genes are TRBV7-9 and TRBJ1-1, with no clear D. The CDR3 covers 13 residues. Per the germline V gene, CDR1 is SEHNR and CDR2 is FQNEAQ (reference sequence). Trimming cost V 4 bases and J 2 bases, with 8 bases left between them. CDR3 nucleotides: TGTGCCAGCAGCTCTCCCAGAAACACTGAAGCTTTCTTT. It yields the protein CASSSPRNTEAFF.

J is TRBJ2-1 and V is TRBV27; the match to TRBD2 covers 8 bases. CDR3 length: 14 residues. The V segment lost 6 bases and the J segment 9 bases; nucleotides outside the gene matches: 10. Germline CDR1 is MNHEY and CDR2 is SMNVEV (reference sequence). In DNA form, the CDR3 reads TGTGCCAGCAGAGGACTAGCTCCTTTGGGTGAGCAGTTCTTC. Translating gives CASRGLAPLGEQFF.

The table lists this clone with a count of one. The CDR3 loop reads CASSESGTSGTYEQYF. DNA for the CDR3: TGTGCCAGCAGTGAGTCGGGGACTAGCGGGACCTACGAGCAGTACTTC. The V gene is TRBV2, the J gene TRBJ2-7, with TRBD2 matching over 13 bases. Germline V CDR1 and CDR2: SNHLY, FYNNEI. The V and J ends lost 3 bases and 2 bases, in that order; junction bases with no gene match: 4. The CDR3 spans 16 residues. Full variable domain (rest looked up from reference TRBV2 and TRBJ2-7): EPEVTQTPSHQVTQMGQEVILRCVPISNHLYFYWYRQILGQKVEFLVSFYNNEISEKSEIFDDQFSVERPDGSNFTLKIRSTKLEDSAMYFCASSESGTSGTYEQYFGPGTRLTVT.

Points on this clone: The same CDR3 arises from other DNA sequences in this sample as well. The rearrangement uses TRBV10-1 and TRBJ2-2; a weak D match, TRBD2 (6 bases). This CDR3 spans 13 amino acids. Deletions cut 4 bases from V and 4 bases from J, with 7 bases between. The germline CDR1 and CDR2 sequences are WNHNN and SYGVQD (reference sequence). CDR3 protein: CASSVGGTGELFF. The CDR3 nucleotides are TGCGCCAGCAGTGTGGGGGGCACCGGGGAGCTGTTTTTT.

The rearrangement joins TRBV11-2 to TRBJ1-3, with a possible D match to TRBD1 (5 bases). Germline assignment: CDR1 SGHAT and CDR2 FQNNGV. Trimming took 5 bases from V and 4 from J, leaving 15 bases between them. This CDR3 is 15 amino acids long. DNA for the CDR3: TGTGCCAGCAGCGCCGAAAGGGGTGGCGGAAACACCATATATTTT. Translating it yields CASSAERGGGNTIYF.

The chain recombines TRBV5-4 with TRBJ2-1; 10 bases fit TRBD1. V lost 4 bases, J lost 9 bases, and 7 bases stayed unmatched. The CDR3 consists of 14 residues. Germline CDR1 and CDR2: SGHNT and YYREEE (reference sequence). The CDR3 DNA reads TGTGCCAGCAGCCCCGGGACAGGGGTGCGTGAGCAGTTCTTC. Translation: CASSPGTGVREQFF.

The CDR3 nucleotides read TGTGCCAGCAGCTTACTCGAGGGACCATACGAGCAGTACTTC. Amino acid sequence: CASSLLEGPYEQYF. The chain couples TRBV7-9 to TRBJ2-7; D may match TRBD1 or TRBD2 (5 bases each). V was shortened by 2 bases and J by 4 bases, with 12 bases between the two germline ends. CDR1 and CDR2 from the germline V gene are SEHNR and FQNEAQ (reference sequence). This CDR3 is 14 amino acids long. The whole variable domain, remainder taken from reference TRBV7-9 and TRBJ2-7, is DTGVSQNPRHKITKRGQNVTFRCDPISEHNRLYWYRQTLGQGPEFLTYFQNEAQLEKSRLLSDRFSAERPKGSFSTLEIQRTEQGDSAMYLCASSLLEGPYEQYFGPGTRLTVT.

As for this clone: This sample includes further DNA sequences coding for the same CDR3. The V call is TRBV15, the J call TRBJ1-3; D is ambiguous. Per germline, CDR1 LNHNV and CDR2 YYDKDF (reference sequence). CDR3 length equals 16 residues. V was trimmed by 0 bases and J by 0 bases, leaving 9 bases between them. CDR3 in amino acids: CATSRDVGPSGNTIYF. The CDR3 DNA sequence: TGTGCCACCAGCAGAGATGTCGGACCCTCTGGAAACACCATATATTTT.

In its sample, this clone was seen a few times. The rearrangement links TRBV2 to TRBJ1-5; D gene unclear. Trimming left V 3 bases short and J 6 bases short, with 9 bases between. This CDR3 spans 13 amino acids. From germline, CDR1 is SNHLY and CDR2 FYNNEI. The CDR3 DNA reads TGTGCCAGCAGTGAGGAACGAGGTCAGCCCCAGCATTTT. Amino acids: CASSEERGQPQHF.